This passage covers 27 T cell receptor beta chains from one sample sequenced in a study of blood T cell repertoires in COVID-19 (dated by TCRdb to 2019 to 2021). Receptors were amplified or captured by the immunoSEQ multiplex PCR assay. TCRdb took over this immuneACCESS table, retaining in-frame rearrangements with V and J assigned. Such tables are incomplete; in checked studies, under half of the missing clones stem from an unresolved V gene, and the remainder is unexplained. The sample table holds under 250,000 clones, of which approximately 85% were seen once. 4.5% to 5.5% of the sample is taken by the ten largest. The sequencing input was peripheral blood. The receptors derive from a woman between 65 and 79 years old with COVID-19, enrolled during active disease.

The chain uses TRBV7-9 and TRBJ2-1; TRBD2 agrees at 9 bases. This CDR3 is 15 amino acids long. V shed 6 bases, J shed 4 bases, and the junction held 7 bases outside the gene matches. The germline gives CDR1 SEHNR, CDR2 FQNEAQ (reference sequence). For the CDR3, the DNA is TGTGCCAGCAGTCAGGCGGGAGGGCGTTACAATGAGCAGTTCTTC. It translates to CASSQAGGRYNEQFF.

The chain has TRBV28 and TRBJ1-5, with D hard to call. The CDR3 spans 14 residues. Trimming took 5 bases from V and 1 from J, leaving 9 bases between them. CDR1 is MDHEN, CDR2 SYDVKM, per germline. The DNA of the CDR3 is TGTGCCAGCAGTCGTGGAGGGAGCAATCAGCCCCAGCATTTT. As protein: CASSRGGSNQPQHF.

The V and J genes are TRBV6-1 and TRBJ1-2; D is unresolved. This CDR3 spans 13 amino acids. V lost 1 base and J 7 bases, leaving 10 bases between the germline ends. CDR1 is MNHNS, CDR2 SASEGT, per germline. The CDR3 here is CASSEGAPAGYTF. CDR3 nucleotides: TGTGCCAGCAGTGAAGGGGCGCCTGCTGGCTACACCTTC.

This clone was recorded a few times. This rearrangement joins TRBV28 to TRBJ2-7; 7 nucleotides match TRBD2. Per the germline V gene, CDR1 is MDHEN and CDR2 is SYDVKM. The CDR3 is 15 amino acids. The junction had 13 bases not matched to a gene; V was cut back by 8 bases and J by 3 bases. Here the CDR3 DNA reads TGTGCCAGCGGGGGTATAGGGGAGGGGAGCTACGAGCAGTACTTC. Translating it yields CASGGIGEGSYEQYF. Full variable domain (remainder filled in from reference TRBV28 and TRBJ2-7): DVKVTQSSRYLVKRTGEKVFLECVQDMDHENMFWYRQDPGLGLRLIYFSYDVKMKEKGDIPEGYSVSREKKERFSLILESASTNQTSMYLCASGGIGEGSYEQYFGPGTRLTVT.

The rearrangement links TRBV28 to TRBJ2-7, with TRBD2 matching 10 bases. CDR1 MDHEN and CDR2 SYDVKM come from the germline V gene. V lost 7 bases to trimming and J lost 5 bases; unmatched junction nucleotides: 5. This CDR3 has 13 residues. The chain's CDR3 is CASNSGRIHEQYF. The CDR3 DNA is TGTGCCAGCAATAGCGGGAGGATCCACGAGCAGTACTTC.

The V and J genes are TRBV19 and TRBJ2-4; 7 nucleotides match TRBD1. Trimming cost V 5 bases and J 6 bases; bases outside gene matches: 4. This CDR3 comprises 13 residues. Germline lookup yields CDR1 LNHDA and CDR2 SQIVND (reference sequence). CDR3 nucleotides: TGTGCCAGTAGTCTGAGACAGGGAAACATTCAGTACTTC. This codes for CASSLRQGNIQYF.

This chain links TRBV5-1 with TRBJ1-3, with TRBD1 matching 8 bases. Germline V gene sequence: CDR1 SGHRS, CDR2 YFSETQ. J gave up 4 bases and V 5 bases, and 2 bases lay outside the gene matches. The CDR3 runs to 13 residues. The CDR3 sequence is CASRRTGGNTIYF. CDR3 sequence (DNA): TGCGCCAGCAGACGGACAGGGGGAAACACCATATATTTT.

The chain employs TRBV2 and TRBJ2-7; TRBD2 matches 11 bases. Per the germline V gene, CDR1 is SNHLY and CDR2 is FYNNEI. J gave up 0 bases and V 4 bases, and 5 bases lay outside the gene matches. CDR3 length equals 16 residues. The CDR3 here is CASSGSTSGSSYEQYF. Written as DNA, the CDR3 is TGTGCCAGCAGTGGGAGCACTAGCGGGAGCTCCTACGAGCAGTACTTC.

This chain connects TRBV11-3 to TRBJ1-4; no definite D call. Trimming cost V 0 bases and J 8 bases, with 16 bases left between them. Germline loops: CDR1 SGHNT, CDR2 YENEEA. The CDR3 is 16 residues long. The CDR3 DNA follows: TGTGCCAGCAGCTTAGATCCCACCTCGCTTAGAGAAAAACTGTTTTTT. This codes for CASSLDPTSLREKLFF.

This rearrangement joins TRBV24-1 to TRBJ1-5; D call uncertain. V shed 4 bases and J shed 0 bases, with 9 bases lying between them. The CDR3 loop spans 15 amino acids. The germline gives CDR1 KGHDR, CDR2 SFDVKD. The CDR3 protein is CATSEGSYSNQPQHF. CDR3 nucleotide sequence: TGTGCCACCAGTGAGGGCAGTTATAGCAATCAGCCCCAGCATTTT.

This chain connects TRBV4-1 to TRBJ1-2, with 8 bases lining up with TRBD1. The CDR3 consists of 15 residues. CDR1 and CDR2 from the germline V gene are MGHRA and YSYEKL. Trimming cost V 0 bases and J 4 bases; bases outside gene matches: 4. CDR3 residues: CASSQETGVGYGYTF. The CDR3 DNA reads TGCGCCAGCAGCCAAGAGACAGGGGTGGGCTATGGCTACACCTTC.

For the CDR3, the DNA is TGTGCCTGGAGTACGTCAGGGGGGACCCAGTACTTC. Its translation is CAWSTSGGTQYF. The V gene is TRBV30, the J gene TRBJ2-5; TRBD1 aligns across 7 bases. The germline V gene has CDR1 GTSNPN and CDR2 SVGIG (reference sequence). The trim removed 2 bases at V and 7 bases at J, leaving 4 bases unmatched. This CDR3 region has 12 residues.

The chain combines TRBV2 with TRBJ2-2; possibly TRBD2 for D (5 bases). The CDR3 extends over 15 amino acids. Per the germline V gene, CDR1 is SNHLY and CDR2 is FYNNEI. V lost 5 bases to trimming and J lost 5 bases, with 15 bases between them. CDR3 sequence (DNA): TGTGCCAGCAGTAATCTAGCTGCAACAACCGGGGAGCTGTTTTTT. The encoded protein is CASSNLAATTGELFF.

This clone was recorded a few times. Other DNA sequences from this sample encode an identical CDR3 as well. The CDR3 nucleotides read TGCGCCAGCAGCTTGCCGGGACAGGGCACTGAAGCTTTCTTT. Amino acid sequence: CASSLPGQGTEAFF. This sequence joins TRBV5-1 and TRBJ1-1; TRBD1 matches at 9 bases. The CDR3 is 14 amino acids. The V segment lost 1 base and the J segment 4 bases; nucleotides outside the gene matches: 2. CDR1 is SGHRS, CDR2 YFSETQ, per germline.

The CDR3 bases are TGTGCCAGCAGTTCAATCAGCGGGAGGGACGAGCAGTACTTC. It yields the protein CASSSISGRDEQYF. V and J are TRBV27 and TRBJ2-7; TRBD2 aligns across 10 bases. The V gene end was trimmed by 4 bases and the J gene end by 5 bases; junction bases not matched to a gene: 5. Germline V gene data show CDR1 as MNHEY and CDR2 as SMNVEV (reference sequence). This CDR3 region has 14 residues.

This chain links TRBV5-1 with TRBJ2-3; maybe TRBD2 (5 bases). Between the trimmed V and J ends, which lost 4 bases and 0 bases, there was a span of 15 bases. The CDR3 is made up of 16 amino acids. The germline V gene encodes CDR1 SGHRS and CDR2 YFSETQ. The CDR3 region has the DNA TGCGCCAGCAGCCCTGAGGGCGACACTAGCACAGATACGCAGTATTTT. Translating it yields CASSPEGDTSTDTQYF.

This clone is a singleton in its sample. This rearrangement joins TRBV28 to TRBJ1-2; D remains ambiguous. V gave up 3 bases and J gave up 7 bases, with 21 bases separating them. Per germline, CDR1 MDHEN and CDR2 SYDVKM. The CDR3 is 16 amino acids. CDR3 protein: CASSFGVGVGESGYTF. The CDR3 DNA reads TGTGCCAGCAGTTTCGGGGTCGGGGTTGGTGAAAGTGGCTACACCTTC.

This chain connects TRBV9 to TRBJ1-3, with a possible D match to TRBD1 (5 bases). Germline V gene sequence: CDR1 SGDLS, CDR2 YYNGEE. The CDR3 length is 14 residues. The V end was cut by 2 bases, the J end by 9 bases, with 15 bases between. The DNA of the CDR3 is TGTGCCAGCAGCGTCCAGACAGATCGAGGCACCATATATTTT. Translated: CASSVQTDRGTIYF.

The chain has TRBV5-4 and TRBJ2-1, with D possibly being TRBD2 (5 bases). This CDR3 spans 13 amino acids. V dropped 0 bases and J dropped 6 bases, with 7 bases sitting between them. Germline CDR1 is SGHNT and CDR2 is YYREEE (reference sequence). This chain's CDR3 is CASSLAGVNEQFF. DNA for the CDR3: TGTGCCAGCAGCTTGGCCGGGGTCAATGAGCAGTTCTTC. The variable domain in full, completed from reference TRBV5-4 and TRBJ2-1, reads ETGVTQSPTHLIKTRGQQVTLRCSSQSGHNTVSWYQQALGQGPQFIFQYYREEENGRGNFPPRFSGLQFPNYSSELNVNALELDDSALYLCASSLAGVNEQFFGPGTRLTVL.

The CDR3 region has the DNA TGCGCCAGCAGCCAAGTGAGGAACATAAACTATGGCTACACCTTC. Translated: CASSQVRNINYGYTF. J is TRBJ1-2 and V is TRBV4-1; D is ambiguous. The CDR3 runs to 15 residues. Trimming shortened V by 1 base and J by 2 bases, and 11 bases separated the two germline ends. Germline CDR1 MGHRA, CDR2 YSYEKL.

The rearrangement links TRBV30 to TRBJ1-3, with D uncertain. Trimming took 2 bases from V and 4 from J, leaving 18 bases between them. The CDR3 spans 16 residues. Germline values: CDR1 GTSNPN, CDR2 SVGIG (reference sequence). The CDR3: CAWSTRVRTEGNTIYF. Written as DNA, the CDR3 is TGTGCCTGGAGTACACGGGTCAGAACTGAAGGAAACACCATATATTTT. Combining the CDR3 with reference TRBV30 and TRBJ1-3 gives the whole variable domain SQTIHQWPATLVQPVGSPLSLECTVEGTSNPNLYWYRQAAGRGLQLLFYSVGIGQISSEVPQNLSASRPQDRQFILSSKKLLLSDSGFYLCAWSTRVRTEGNTIYFGEGSWLTVV.

This clone has only one observation. The CDR3 DNA is TGTGCCAGCAGCTTAGGGCAATCGAACACTGAAGCTTTCTTT. Translation: CASSLGQSNTEAFF. V is TRBV7-9 and J is TRBJ1-1; D remains ambiguous. Germline values: CDR1 SEHNR, CDR2 FQNEAQ (reference sequence). V lost 1 base and J lost 1, with 7 bases in between. The CDR3 has 14 residues.

This chain links TRBV5-8 with TRBJ1-5, with 8 bases lining up with TRBD1. V was clipped by 2 bases and J by 10 bases; unmatched bases: 11. Germline CDR1 and CDR2: SGHTS and YDEGEE. CDR3 length: 15 amino acids. CDR3: CASSFPGTGGQPQHF. For the CDR3, the DNA is TGTGCCAGCAGCTTCCCCGGGACAGGCGGGCAACCCCAGCATTTT.

The V and J genes are TRBV5-1 and TRBJ2-1; a possible D gene is TRBD2 (5 bases). The V end lost 4 bases, the J end lost 5 bases, and 13 bases lay between the germline ends. The CDR3 has 14 residues. Germline CDR1 is SGHRS and CDR2 is YFSETQ. The DNA of the CDR3 is TGCGCCAGCAGCCTACCTGGACTCAACAATGAGCAGTTCTTC. This gives the protein CASSLPGLNNEQFF. The full variable domain, rest sourced from reference TRBV5-1 and TRBJ2-1, is KAGVTQTPRYLIKTRGQQVTLSCSPISGHRSVSWYQQTPGQGLQFLFEYFSETQRNKGNFPGRFSGRQFSNSRSEMNVSTLELGDSALYLCASSLPGLNNEQFFGPGTRLTVL.

V is TRBV19 and J is TRBJ1-5; D is perhaps TRBD1 (6 bases). CDR1 is LNHDA, CDR2 SQIVND, per germline (reference sequence). V was pared by 3 bases and J by 4 bases, with 13 bases between. The CDR3 length is 15 residues. CDR3 residues: CASSMILGANQPQHF. The CDR3 bases are TGTGCCAGTAGTATGATCTTGGGGGCTAATCAGCCCCAGCATTTT.

This chain uses TRBV30 with TRBJ1-5; possibly TRBD1 for D (6 bases). Germline loops: CDR1 GTSNPN, CDR2 SVGIG (reference sequence). The length of the CDR3 is 15 residues. V lost 3 bases, J lost 4 bases, and 16 bases lay in between. The CDR3: CAWSNGGRHNQPQHF. The CDR3, as DNA: TGTGCCTGGAGCAACGGGGGGCGGCATAATCAGCCCCAGCATTTT.

The chain is built from TRBV6-2 or TRBV6-3 and TRBJ2-1; 10 bases match TRBD2. The CDR3 length is 17 residues. The trim removed 0 bases at V and 6 bases at J, leaving 8 bases unmatched. From germline, CDR1 is MNHEY and CDR2 SVGEGT. CDR3 sequence (DNA): TGTGCCAGCAGTTACTCGGGTCTAGCGGGAGAGGGCAATGAGCAGTTCTTC. As protein: CASSYSGLAGEGNEQFF.